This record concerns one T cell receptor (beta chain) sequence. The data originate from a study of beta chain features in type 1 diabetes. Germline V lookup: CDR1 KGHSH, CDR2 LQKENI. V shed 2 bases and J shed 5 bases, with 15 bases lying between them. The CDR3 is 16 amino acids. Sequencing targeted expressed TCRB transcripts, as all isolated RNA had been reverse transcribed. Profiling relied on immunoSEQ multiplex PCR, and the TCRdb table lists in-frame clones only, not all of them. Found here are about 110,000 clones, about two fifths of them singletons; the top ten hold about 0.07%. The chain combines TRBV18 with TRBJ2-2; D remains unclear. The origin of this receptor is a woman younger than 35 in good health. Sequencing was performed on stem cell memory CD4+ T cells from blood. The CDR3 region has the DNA TGTGCCAGCTCACCAGGTGATCGGGTGAGAACCGGGGAGCTGTTTTTT. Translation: CASSPGDRVRTGELFF.